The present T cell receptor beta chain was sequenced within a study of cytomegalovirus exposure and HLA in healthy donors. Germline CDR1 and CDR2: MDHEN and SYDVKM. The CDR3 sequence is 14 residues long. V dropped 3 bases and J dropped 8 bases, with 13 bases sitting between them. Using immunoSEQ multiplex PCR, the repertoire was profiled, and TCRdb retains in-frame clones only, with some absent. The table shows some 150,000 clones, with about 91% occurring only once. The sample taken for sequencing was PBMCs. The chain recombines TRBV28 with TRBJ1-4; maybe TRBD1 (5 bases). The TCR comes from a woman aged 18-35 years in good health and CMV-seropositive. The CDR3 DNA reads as TGTGCCAGCAGTTTCGCGGGGACGGGGGAAAAACTGTTTTTT. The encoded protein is CASSFAGTGEKLFF. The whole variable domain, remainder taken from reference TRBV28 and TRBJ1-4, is DVKVTQSSRYLVKRTGEKVFLECVQDMDHENMFWYRQDPGLGLRLIYFSYDVKMKEKGDIPEGYSVSREKKERFSLILESASTNQTSMYLCASSFAGTGEKLFFGSGTQLSVL.